The 20 T cell receptor beta chains reported below all come from one sample, sequenced in a study of long-term antiretroviral therapy in people with HIV. The authors ran the immunoSEQ assay, v3.0, at survey level. Using immunoSEQ multiplex PCR, the repertoire was profiled, and TCRdb retains in-frame clones only, with some absent. The sample lists approximately 12,000 clones, 75% to 85% occurring once. The source material was unsorted PBMCs, sampled 3.4 years after starting antiretroviral therapy. Receptors were obtained from a man aged 40-49 years with HIV.

This rearrangement joins TRBV4-2 to TRBJ2-1; 10 nucleotides line up with TRBD1. V lost 1 base and J lost 8; bases outside the gene matches: 8. Germline CDR1 reads LGHNA; CDR2 reads YNFKEQ. The CDR3 has 16 residues. CDR3 region: CASSQGFGQGVDEQFF. CDR3 DNA sequence: TGTGCCAGCAGCCAAGGTTTCGGACAGGGGGTAGATGAGCAGTTCTTC.

This clone was found once. This chain uses TRBV4-1 with TRBJ1-4; D is uncertain. Between the trimmed V and J ends, which lost 3 bases and 0 bases, there was a span of 8 bases. The CDR3 totals 15 residues. From germline, CDR1 is MGHRA and CDR2 YSYEKL. The CDR3: CASSQDRSTNEKLFF. The CDR3 DNA reads as TGCGCCAGCAGCCAGGACCGCTCAACTAATGAAAAACTGTTTTTT.

The table lists this clone with a few counts. V and J are TRBV4-1 and TRBJ1-2; D is unresolved. Germline-derived CDR1 and CDR2 are MGHRA and YSYEKL. The CDR3 loop spans 18 amino acids. V was clipped by 0 bases and J by 4 bases, with 21 bases between them. CDR3 DNA: TGCGCCAGCAGCCAAGATCGGGCAGCCACCCGTGCAACCTATGGCTACACCTTC. This codes for CASSQDRAATRATYGYTF.

V gene TRBV28 combines with J gene TRBJ2-7; TRBD2 is a possible D gene (5 bases). The V end lost 1 base, the J end lost 3 bases, and 10 bases lay between the germline ends. The CDR3 has 14 amino acids. Germline CDR1 and CDR2: MDHEN and SYDVKM. CDR3 sequence: CASSLLGGSYEQYF. The CDR3 nucleotides are TGTGCCAGCAGTTTATTAGGTGGGAGCTACGAGCAGTACTTC.

In its sample, this clone ranks as large. The rearrangement links TRBV9 to TRBJ2-1; 8 nucleotides agree with TRBD2. The CDR3 consists of 15 residues. Germline V CDR1 and CDR2: SGDLS, YYNGEE. V lost 0 bases and J lost 6; bases outside the gene matches: 5. Here the CDR3 DNA reads TGTGCCAGCAGCGTAGGAGCGGGAGCAGTCAATGAGCAGTTCTTC. It specifies CASSVGAGAVNEQFF.

The V call is TRBV28, the J call TRBJ2-2, with D hard to call. V was clipped by 5 bases and J by 11 bases, with 9 bases between them. CDR3 length: 11 amino acids. The V gene's germline CDR1 is MDHEN and CDR2 SYDVKM. CDR3 sequence: CASSPHGELFF. The CDR3, as DNA: TGTGCCAGCAGTCCACACGGCGAGCTGTTTTTT.

This chain connects TRBV2 to TRBJ1-5; D possibly corresponds to TRBD1 (5 bases). Germline CDR1 reads SNHLY; CDR2 reads FYNNEI. Trimming took off 10 bases at V and 4 bases at J, with 14 bases between the two ends. The CDR3 has 13 amino acids. For the CDR3, the DNA is TGTGCCACCTCCGGACAACTGAATCAGCCCCAGCATTTT. It codes for CATSGQLNQPQHF.

The chain joins TRBV9 to TRBJ2-3; 7 nucleotides agree with TRBD2. The CDR3 is 17 amino acids. The trim removed 0 bases at V and 1 base at J, leaving 8 bases unmatched. CDR1 is SGDLS, CDR2 YYNGEE, per germline. The DNA of the CDR3 is TGTGCCAGCAGCGTAGGTGGTGGGAGGGCCGGCACAGATACGCAGTATTTT. Protein sequence: CASSVGGGRAGTDTQYF.

The chain's CDR3 is CASGLYGTSDPTGELFF. Here the CDR3 DNA reads TGTGCTAGTGGTTTGTACGGGACTAGCGACCCCACCGGGGAGCTGTTTTTT. The chain recombines TRBV12-5 with TRBJ2-2, with 10 bases aligning to TRBD2. V dropped 2 bases and J dropped 4; count of bases not matched to a gene: 7. The CDR3 loop spans 17 amino acids. CDR1 is LGHNT, CDR2 FRNRAP, per germline.

Only a few counts were recorded for this clone. This chain joins TRBV2 and TRBJ1-5; 7 positions match TRBD1. This CDR3 contains 15 residues. Germline lookup yields CDR1 SNHLY and CDR2 FYNNEI. V shed 8 bases, J shed 2 bases, and the junction held 9 bases outside the gene matches. CDR3 in DNA: TGTGCCAGCTCAGGGGGGGGCGGGCGCAATCAGCCCCAGCATTTT. Translation gives CASSGGGGRNQPQHF. Using reference TRBV2 and TRBJ1-5 for the parts outside the CDR3, the full variable domain is EPEVTQTPSHQVTQMGQEVILRCVPISNHLYFYWYRQILGQKVEFLVSFYNNEISEKSEIFDDQFSVERPDGSNFTLKIRSTKLEDSAMYFCASSGGGGRNQPQHFGDGTRLSIL.

The gene calls are TRBV12-2 and TRBJ1-1. TRBV12-2 is listed as a pseudogene. CDR3 length: 19 residues. In DNA form, the CDR3 reads TGTGCAAGTCGCTTAGAAGCTCCGGGACCTCGACCCGGGCACACTGAAGCTTTCTTT. The encoded protein is CASRLEAPGPRPGHTEAFF.

This clone is termed medium-sized. This chain uses TRBV2 with TRBJ1-2; possibly TRBD1 for D (5 bases). The CDR3 covers 11 residues. The germline CDR1 and CDR2 sequences are SNHLY and FYNNEI. Trimming took off 9 bases at V and 5 bases at J, with 10 bases between the two ends. The CDR3 DNA reads TGTGCCAGTGAGGGGTTTTATGGCTACACCTTC. Translating it yields CASEGFYGYTF.

This clone has a single count. The chain uses TRBV27 and TRBJ2-7, with a weak D call TRBD1 (5 bases). The CDR3 is made up of 13 amino acids. V was pared by 4 bases and J by 2 bases, with 9 bases between. From germline, CDR1 is MNHEY and CDR2 SMNVEV (reference sequence). CDR3 amino acids: CASSWGRAYEQYF. In DNA, the CDR3 is TGTGCCAGCAGTTGGGGCAGGGCCTACGAGCAGTACTTC.

CDR3 DNA: TGTGCCAGCAGCTCGTCTAGCGGGAGTCGGGAGCAGTACTTC. Protein product: CASSSSSGSREQYF. The gene calls are TRBV5-4 and TRBJ2-7; the match to TRBD2 covers 10 bases. V was clipped by 3 bases and J by 7 bases; unmatched bases: 7. The CDR3 totals 14 residues. Germline CDR1 reads SGHNT; CDR2 reads YYREEE (reference sequence).

The chain uses TRBV11-2 and TRBJ2-1; TRBD2 agrees at 11 bases. The CDR3 has 16 amino acids. The V segment lost 5 bases and the J segment 8 bases; nucleotides outside the gene matches: 11. Germline assignment: CDR1 SGHAT and CDR2 FQNNGV. Here the CDR3 DNA reads TGTGCCAGCAGCCCTAGCCCAACTAGCGGGAGTTATGAGCAGTTCTTC. It codes for CASSPSPTSGSYEQFF.

This chain joins TRBV28 and TRBJ2-7; 7 bases match TRBD2. V lost 5 bases and J lost 5; bases outside the gene matches: 15. The germline gives CDR1 MDHEN, CDR2 SYDVKM. The CDR3 length is 16 residues. CDR3 nucleotides: TGTGCCAGCAGTATACTACTCGGGGGGTCGCGACACGAGCAGTACTTC. Protein: CASSILLGGSRHEQYF.

The chain couples TRBV5-6 to TRBJ2-5; D assignment may be TRBD1 or TRBD2 (6 bases each). From germline, CDR1 is SGHDT and CDR2 YYEEEE. V was pared by 4 bases and J by 5 bases, with 18 bases between. This CDR3 contains 15 residues. The CDR3 coding sequence is TGTGCCAGCAGCGGGGCGCCGGGGGCGGGCGAGACCCAGTACTTC. This sequence encodes CASSGAPGAGETQYF. Based on the CDR3 plus reference TRBV5-6 and TRBJ2-5, the full variable domain is DAGVTQSPTHLIKTRGQQVTLRCSPKSGHDTVSWYQQALGQGPQFIFQYYEEEERQRGNFPDRFSGHQFPNYSSELNVNALLLGDSALYLCASSGAPGAGETQYFGPGTRLLVL.

The chain carries TRBV7-2 and TRBJ2-2; 9 bases fit TRBD1. This CDR3 region has 16 residues. CDR1 is SGHTA and CDR2 is FQGNSA in the germline V gene. Germline trimming cut 5 bases from V and 5 bases from J; bases unmatched to any gene: 9. The DNA of the CDR3 is TGTGCCAGCAGCAGGAAGGGACAGGGTGGTACCGGGGAGCTGTTTTTT. As protein: CASSRKGQGGTGELFF.

The chain has TRBV7-9 and TRBJ2-7; the match to TRBD2 covers 7 bases. Germline V lookup: CDR1 SEHNR, CDR2 FQNEAQ (reference sequence). V dropped 0 bases and J dropped 4; count of bases not matched to a gene: 6. The CDR3 has 15 amino acids. Here the CDR3 reads CASSLAEAGSYEQYF. The CDR3 nucleotides read TGTGCCAGCAGCTTAGCTGAAGCGGGATCATACGAGCAGTACTTC.

V and J are TRBV30 and TRBJ2-5, with 8 bases matching TRBD1. The CDR3 has 14 residues. Unmatched junction bases numbered 8, after V lost 5 bases and J lost 3 bases. Germline V gene lookup returns CDR1 GTSNPN and CDR2 SVGIG (reference sequence). This chain's CDR3 is CAWGYGTGEETQYF. CDR3 coding DNA: TGTGCCTGGGGCTACGGGACAGGCGAAGAGACCCAGTACTTC.